The 26 T cell receptor beta chains listed next were all sequenced from one sample in a study of radiotherapy plus CTLA-4 blockade in lung cancer. Using immunoSEQ multiplex PCR, the repertoire was profiled, and TCRdb retains in-frame clones only, with some absent. The sample yields 75,000 to 80,000 clones, 85% to 90% seen once. The sequencing here drew on peripheral blood, taken from a patient treated with radiotherapy plus ipilimumab. These receptor sequences come from a human donor with non-small cell lung cancer who had stable disease on radiotherapy plus ipilimumab.

The V and J genes are TRBV27 and TRBJ1-5; tentative D call: TRBD1 (5 bases). Germline values: CDR1 MNHEY, CDR2 SMNVEV (reference sequence). V gave up 5 bases and J gave up 0 bases, with 14 bases separating them. The CDR3 has 16 residues. The CDR3: CASSPLTDYSNQPQHF. The CDR3 coding sequence is TGTGCCAGCAGTCCCCTGACAGATTATAGCAATCAGCCCCAGCATTTT.

The chain employs TRBV6-4 and TRBJ2-2; no clear D. The germline V gene encodes CDR1 MRHNA and CDR2 SNTAGT. The CDR3 runs 13 residues. The V end was cut by 6 bases, the J end by 1 base, with 6 bases between. The CDR3 region has the DNA TGTGCCAGCAGGCAAGAGAACACCGGGGAGCTGTTTTTT. It yields the protein CASRQENTGELFF.

The chain recombines TRBV6-1 with TRBJ2-7; D not certain. V gave up 6 bases and J gave up 4 bases, with 13 bases separating them. The CDR3 totals 13 residues. Germline values: CDR1 MNHNS, CDR2 SASEGT. Here the CDR3 reads CASRGLSLYEQYF. For the CDR3, the DNA is TGTGCCAGCAGAGGGCTCAGCCTATACGAGCAGTACTTC.

The gene calls are TRBV29-1 and TRBJ2-5, with 7 bases matching TRBD2. The CDR3 consists of 13 residues. V was clipped by 6 bases and J by 4 bases; unmatched bases: 8. Germline V gene data show CDR1 as SQVTM and CDR2 as ANQGSEA. The CDR3 sequence is CSVPSSGGETQYF. CDR3 bases: TGCAGCGTCCCTAGTTCGGGGGGAGAGACCCAGTACTTC.

The chain couples TRBV6-5 to TRBJ2-5, with 9 bases lining up with TRBD2. The CDR3 runs 16 residues. Germline values: CDR1 MNHEY, CDR2 SVGAGI. V was pared by 0 bases and J by 2 bases, with 4 bases of the junction left unmatched. This CDR3 is CASSYSASGEQETQYF. CDR3 in DNA: TGTGCCAGCAGTTACTCGGCTAGCGGGGAGCAAGAGACCCAGTACTTC.

This clone was counted a single time. The genes are TRBV29-1 and TRBJ1-4, with a weak D call TRBD1 (6 bases). Trimming shortened V by 2 bases and J by 8 bases, and 15 bases separated the two germline ends. There are 14 residues in the CDR3. The germline V gene encodes CDR1 SQVTM and CDR2 ANQGSEA. This chain's CDR3 is CSVESAGVEEKLFF. CDR3 sequence (DNA): TGCAGCGTTGAATCGGCAGGGGTAGAAGAAAAACTGTTTTTT. Filled out from reference TRBV29-1 and TRBJ1-4, the complete variable domain reads SAVISQKPSRDICQRGTSLTIQCQVDSQVTMMFWYRQQPGQSLTLIATANQGSEATYESGFVIDKFPISRPNLTFSTLTVSNMSPEDSSIYLCSVESAGVEEKLFFGSGTQLSVL.

The chain uses TRBV30 and TRBJ2-5, with unresolved D. The V gene lost 2 bases and the J gene lost 5 bases, with 9 bases spanning the gap. The CDR3 length is 12 residues. Germline V gene data show CDR1 as GTSNPN and CDR2 as SVGIG (reference sequence). CDR3 in DNA: TGTGCCTGGAGTCGGGTGTTGGAGACCCAGTACTTC. This sequence encodes CAWSRVLETQYF.

The chain has TRBV5-4 and TRBJ2-5, with 8 positions matching TRBD2. Germline V CDR1 and CDR2: SGHNT, YYREEE (reference sequence). V lost 2 bases to trimming and J lost 1 base; unmatched junction nucleotides: 4. This CDR3 contains 15 residues. As DNA, the CDR3 is TGTGCCAGCAGCTTTAGAACTAGCGGCCAAGAGACCCAGTACTTC. This encodes CASSFRTSGQETQYF.

V is TRBV29-1 and J is TRBJ2-3; TRBD2 aligns across 12 bases. Germline-derived CDR1 and CDR2 are SQVTM and ANQGSEA. Trimming cost V 5 bases and J 1 base; bases outside gene matches: 13. There are 18 residues in the CDR3. CDR3 amino acids: CSVLYLTSGRGGTDTQYF. CDR3 in DNA: TGCAGCGTTTTATATTTGACTAGCGGGAGAGGGGGCACAGATACGCAGTATTTT.

V and J are TRBV28 and TRBJ2-2, with 7 bases identical to TRBD1. In germline, CDR1 is MDHEN, CDR2 SYDVKM. J was trimmed by 6 bases and V by 6 bases; bases with no gene match: 7. The CDR3 runs 14 residues. CDR3 in DNA: TGTGCCAGCAGACAACAGGGGCTCTCCGGGGAGCTGTTTTTT. It is translated as CASRQQGLSGELFF.

The V and J genes are TRBV14 and TRBJ2-2; tentatively, D is TRBD2 (5 bases). Trimming took 1 base from V and 4 from J, leaving 16 bases between them. The CDR3 runs 17 residues. Germline loops: CDR1 SGHDN, CDR2 FVKESK. Written as DNA, the CDR3 is TGTGCCAGCAGCCAAGTCGGTAGCGTATTATTCACCGGGGAGCTGTTTTTT. Encoded protein: CASSQVGSVLFTGELFF.

The rearrangement joins TRBV27 to TRBJ2-4; 13 nucleotides match TRBD2. The germline CDR1 and CDR2 sequences are MNHEY and SMNVEV (reference sequence). Trimming removed 3 bases from V and 6 bases from J; junction bases left unmatched: 11. This CDR3 has 18 residues. The CDR3 is CASSFRPGLAGPGNIQYF. In DNA form, the CDR3 reads TGTGCCAGCAGTTTCCGACCGGGACTAGCGGGGCCGGGAAACATTCAGTACTTC.

The chain recombines TRBV5-6 with TRBJ2-7; 8 bases align to TRBD1. The germline CDR1 and CDR2 sequences are SGHDT and YYEEEE. J was trimmed by 6 bases and V by 4 bases; bases with no gene match: 6. CDR3 length: 13 residues. The CDR3 DNA reads TGTGCCAGCAGCCCCGCCAGGGGGCGCGAGCAGTACTTC. It yields the protein CASSPARGREQYF. The full variable domain, rest sourced from reference TRBV5-6 and TRBJ2-7, is DAGVTQSPTHLIKTRGQQVTLRCSPKSGHDTVSWYQQALGQGPQFIFQYYEEEERQRGNFPDRFSGHQFPNYSSELNVNALLLGDSALYLCASSPARGREQYFGPGTRLTVT.

The chain couples TRBV27 to TRBJ2-3, with D tentatively TRBD2 (6 bases). This CDR3 contains 16 residues. Germline assignment: CDR1 MNHEY and CDR2 SMNVEV (reference sequence). Between the trimmed V and J ends, which lost 0 bases and 6 bases, there was a span of 16 bases. The CDR3 region has the DNA TGTGCCAGCAGTTTATCGCCCAACCGGGGGTGGGATACGCAGTATTTT. This codes for CASSLSPNRGWDTQYF.

The chain combines TRBV11-2 with TRBJ2-2; the D call may be TRBD1 or TRBD2 (6 bases each). The CDR3 runs to 17 residues. The V gene's germline CDR1 is SGHAT and CDR2 FQNNGV. V lost 2 bases, J lost 3 bases, and 16 bases lay in between. DNA of the CDR3: TGTGCCAGCAGCTTAACCCCCCAGGGGAGGTACACCGGGGAGCTGTTTTTT. It is translated as CASSLTPQGRYTGELFF.

V is TRBV20-1 and J is TRBJ2-7; D is undetermined. CDR3 size: 11 residues. The V gene lost 2 bases and the J gene lost 3 bases, with 5 bases spanning the gap. The germline V gene encodes CDR1 DFQATT and CDR2 SNEGSKA (reference sequence). CDR3 coding DNA: TGCAGTGCTAGAATCGGCTACGAGCAGTACTTC. This codes for CSARIGYEQYF.

This chain connects TRBV25-1 to TRBJ1-2; D is perhaps TRBD1 (5 bases). Germline loops: CDR1 MGHDK, CDR2 SYGVNS. The CDR3 is made up of 13 amino acids. Trimming took 4 bases from V and 4 from J, leaving 10 bases between them. The CDR3 protein is CASSGGSGYGYTF. The DNA of the CDR3 is TGTGCCAGCAGTGGGGGCAGCGGCTATGGCTACACCTTC.

The chain is built from TRBV9 and TRBJ2-7; TRBD2 matches at 8 bases. The CDR3 is 16 amino acids. Germline V gives CDR1 SGDLS, CDR2 YYNGEE. V lost 4 bases and J lost 2; bases outside the gene matches: 11. DNA of the CDR3: TGTGCCAGCAGCCCACAAGTTGGGACTAGTCCCTACGAGCAGTACTTC. The encoded protein is CASSPQVGTSPYEQYF. The full variable domain, completed using reference TRBV9 and TRBJ2-7, is DSGVTQTPKHLITATGQRVTLRCSPRSGDLSVYWYQQSLDQGLQFLIQYYNGEERAKGNILERFSAQQFPDLHSELNLSSLELGDSALYFCASSPQVGTSPYEQYFGPGTRLTVT.

This rearrangement joins TRBV7-3 to TRBJ2-5; perhaps TRBD1 as D (5 bases). Germline V gene lookup returns CDR1 SGHTA and CDR2 FQGTGA. Between the trimmed V and J ends, which lost 2 bases and 10 bases, there was a span of 20 bases. The CDR3 is 15 residues long. Written as DNA, the CDR3 is TGTGCCAGCAGCTTAGATTCAGGGCCCGTTTTTGACCAGTACTTC. This sequence encodes CASSLDSGPVFDQYF.

This sequence joins TRBV27 and TRBJ2-5; TRBD2 matches at 10 bases. The CDR3 contains 16 residues. CDR1 and CDR2 (germline): MNHEY, SMNVEV (reference sequence). V lost 3 bases to trimming and J lost 9 bases; unmatched junction nucleotides: 13. The DNA of the CDR3 is TGTGCCAGCAGTTTGGCGGCTAGCGGGGGCCCAGGGGCCCAGTACTTC. Amino acids: CASSLAASGGPGAQYF.

In this sample, this clone turned up once. This chain uses TRBV2 with TRBJ2-7; D unresolved. Germline-derived CDR1 and CDR2 are SNHLY and FYNNEI. This CDR3 has 14 amino acids. V was pared by 4 bases and J by 1 base, with 11 bases between. The CDR3 here is CASSGQPLSYEQYF. CDR3 nucleotide sequence: TGTGCCAGCAGTGGGCAGCCCCTGTCCTACGAGCAGTACTTC.

This clone was found once. This rearrangement joins TRBV18 to TRBJ2-7; 14 nucleotides align to TRBD2. CDR1 KGHSH and CDR2 LQKENI come from the germline V gene. The CDR3 spans 15 residues. Trimming at V came to 4 bases and at J to 5 bases, leaving 4 bases not matched to a gene. The CDR3 spells CASSRTSGGTHEQYF. For the CDR3, the DNA is TGTGCCAGCTCACGGACTAGCGGGGGGACCCACGAGCAGTACTTC.

The J gene is TRBJ2-3, the V gene TRBV7-3, with 12 bases matching TRBD2. V gave up 5 bases and J gave up 5 bases; unmatched junction bases: 11. Germline V gene data show CDR1 as SGHTA and CDR2 as FQGTGA. The CDR3 extends over 17 amino acids. This CDR3 reads CASSVSSGGAGRDTQYF. In nucleotides, the CDR3 is TGTGCCAGCAGCGTATCTAGCGGGGGGGCAGGACGAGATACGCAGTATTTT.

The chain uses TRBV5-1 and TRBJ2-1, with D possibly TRBD1 on 6 matching bases. This CDR3 region has 14 residues. CDR1 and CDR2 from the germline V gene are SGHRS and YFSETQ. Deletions cut 0 bases from V and 9 bases from J, with 13 bases between. The CDR3 nucleotides read TGCGCCAGCAGCTTGGAAGGGGGTTCGGGTGAGCAGTTCTTC. Its protein product is CASSLEGGSGEQFF.

The V and J genes are TRBV5-5 and TRBJ2-7, with TRBD2 as a possible D gene (5 bases). With 1 base removed from V and 4 bases from J, the gap between germline ends came to 9 bases. This CDR3 region has 13 residues. CDR1 is SGHKS and CDR2 is YYEKEE in the germline V gene (reference sequence). In DNA, the CDR3 is TGTGCCAGCAGCTTGTTTAGGGAGTACGAGCAGTACTTC. This sequence encodes CASSLFREYEQYF.

This chain links TRBV15 with TRBJ1-2; D is unclear. This CDR3 contains 16 residues. The ends were cut back, 0 bases at V and 8 bases at J, with 19 bases in the middle. From germline, CDR1 is LNHNV and CDR2 YYDKDF (reference sequence). For the CDR3, the DNA is TGTGCCACCAGCAGAGATCTGGGCACGGGTTCTGGAGGCTACACCTTC. This sequence encodes CATSRDLGTGSGGYTF.